This record covers a single T cell receptor beta chain. Its antigen is not identified. These data come from a study of blood T cells in healthy people across ages. Whole-study findings and limits: Across the age range, TCR beta diversity per million T cells fell in a roughly linear way. Both naive CD4+ cell counts and diversity were greater in long-lived donors than in aged donors.

Per the germline V gene, CDR1 is SGHTA and CDR2 is FQGNSA. With V trimmed by 5 bases and J by 3 bases, 7 bases remained unmatched. The CDR3 contains 15 residues. With a J-beta primer mix and a sample-barcoded 5' primer, a second PCR ran about 7 to 12 cycles. TCRdb ran MiXCR on the 5' RACE reads and lists one entry per CDR3 protein. The table has about 1,500,000 distinct CDR3 sequences, 25% to 30% seen once. The chain employs TRBV7-2 and TRBJ2-1; 7 nucleotides align to TRBD1. This TCR derives from a woman aged 25 to 39 in good health. Specimen: blood. The DNA for the CDR3 is TGTGCCAGCAGCGCAACAGGGGACAACTACAATGAGCAGTTCTTC. This sequence encodes CASSATGDNYNEQFF.